This T cell receptor (beta chain) stems from a study of cytotoxic CD8 clonotypes in ibrutinib-treated CLL (dated by TCRdb to the early 2020s). Concerning the study at large: The cohort included around 15 treatment-naive and approximately twelve relapsed/refractory patients; around 18 were IGHV unmutated. Responses were partial in some 24 patients and complete in 2; after median roughly 69 months follow-up, around 14 stayed in remission and 12 progressed. Samples at response were collected after a median of about 13 months of treatment, with a range of roughly 6 to 40 months. Samples averaged approximately 240,000 productive templates and approximately 100,000 productive rearrangements. Longitudinal samples were obtainable from about 30% of the roughly 86 participants in the trial. Cryopreserved peripheral blood mononuclear cells were obtained prior to treatment, at the time of response, and at either disease progression or sustained remission. Patients were still on ibrutinib when every remission and progressive disease sample was collected.

In the paper's terms, the time point label means: approximately 11 months on ibrutinib. For TCR beta library preparation, roughly 2 micrograms of genomic DNA was extracted from cryopreserved PBMCs. Longitudinal blood samples from CLL patients on ibrutinib monotherapy were analyzed using high-throughput TCR beta sequencing. The patients took part in an open-label, single-center phase 2 trial of ibrutinib monotherapy. This clone has only a few counts. No cognate antigen has been identified for it. No much larger clonotype is one base removed from it; base qualities were not supplied. The goal of deep resolution MiSeq sequencing was a depth between 1 in 1 million and 1 in 200,000 T cells, and coverage averaged 10x per clonotype. The immunoSEQ hsTCRB Kit was used to generate TCR beta libraries. Processing in the source paper ran as follows. ImmunoSEQ Data Assistant and ImmunoSEQ Analyzer were used for data analysis, and V, D and J genes were assigned according to IMGT definitions. Clonality, with values ranging from 0 to 1, was calculated as one minus the normalized Shannon entropy of productive rearrangement frequencies. Only overrepresented clonotypes making up at least 0.05% of the repertoire of each patient were included in the public clonotype analysis. Some 14 age-matched healthy donor repertoires from immuneACCESS served as clonality controls. The clones in this table, taken by TCRdb from immuneACCESS, are in-frame only. Not every clone is retained; where verified, under half of the shortfall comes from an unresolved V gene, and the cause of the rest is unknown. V and J calls plus clone size are reproduced from that table; the DNA served to infer D and trimming. The sample yields around 97,000 clones; around 73% were counted once. The ten biggest clones cover 25% to 35% of the sample.

The paper's findings and limits, for the study overall: Public clonotypes were rare and either shrank or stayed stable during treatment, and the rise in clonality at ibrutinib response reflected expansion of private clonotypes. At baseline, clonality was higher than in age-matched healthy donors and showed a strong correlation with circulating CD8+ T-cell counts. Clonality rose at ibrutinib response, remained stable during sustained remission, and dropped back toward baseline at progression. Sustained-remission and progressing patients did not have matched sampling times, and lymph node repertoires were not examined.

This specimen consisted of PBMCs, obtained after 12 months of ibrutinib treatment. The receptor's source is a human donor with chronic lymphocytic leukemia.

The bases read TGTGCCAGCAGCATACCGGGAGGCAATCAGCCCCAGCATTTT. This translates into CASSIPGGNQPQHF. The chain links TRBV5-8 with TRBJ1-5, with the D gene not confidently named. Sequences SGHTS (CDR1) and YDEGEE (CDR2) are obtained from the germline V gene. V was cut back by 4 bases and J by 2 bases, leaving a gap of 10 bases between them. Measured from the cysteine to the phenylalanine, the CDR3 is 14 residues long. Just the 42-base CDR3 DNA is kept, in frame starting at base 1.